The rows below give T cell receptor beta chains drawn from one sample of a study of blood T cell repertoires in COVID-19. TCRdb keeps only in-frame clones here, not all; method: immunoSEQ multiplex PCR. The sample holds roughly 200,000 clones, 70% to 90% seen once. What was sequenced was peripheral blood. These receptors were taken from a human donor with active or convalescent COVID-19. The donor label of this sample is uncertain. Each CDR3 is given with its conserved first and last residue. The D gene is left open where the match is weak. Clone size is shown for a subset of rows, as once, few, many or a class of expanded clone.

>NA|NA|TRBJ1-1|TRBV19
CASSIDLGPRGTEAFF
TGTGCCAGTAGTATAGATCTAGGTCCCAGGGGCACTGAAGCTTTCTTT
>NA|once|TRBJ1-2|TRBV3-1/TRBV3-2
CASSRSNSGGYTF
TGTGCCAGCAGCCGATCCAACAGCGGTGGCTACACCTTC
>TRBD2|NA|TRBJ2-1|TRBV2
CASKPGLASYNEQFF
TGTGCCAGCAAGCCGGGACTAGCTTCCTACAATGAGCAGTTCTTC
>TRBD1|NA|TRBJ1-5|TRBV28
CASSSYGQGRAYSNQPQHF
TGTGCCAGCAGTTCCTACGGACAGGGGAGGGCATATAGCAATCAGCCCCAGCATTTT
>TRBD2|NA|TRBJ2-5|TRBV5-1
CASSLLLAGGQETQYF
TGCGCCAGCAGCTTGCTTCTAGCGGGGGGGCAAGAGACCCAGTACTTC
>NA|once|TRBJ1-2|TRBV19
CASSIRSAVFYGYTF
TGTGCCAGTAGTATTCGGTCCGCCGTGTTTTATGGCTACACCTTC
>NA|NA|TRBJ1-1|TRBV6-1
CASSDLQGLNTEAFF
TGTGCCAGCAGTGACCTACAGGGATTGAACACTGAAGCTTTCTTT
>TRBD2|once|TRBJ2-7|TRBV7-2
CASSFLLAGGREQYF
TGTGCCAGCAGCTTCCTTCTAGCGGGGGGGCGTGAGCAGTACTTC
>NA|NA|TRBJ2-1|TRBV6-5
CASSFRDIAYNEQFF
TGTGCCAGCAGTTTCCGGGACATTGCCTACAATGAGCAGTTCTTC
>TRBD1|few|TRBJ2-1|TRBV7-9
CASSLVVQGIEQFF
TGTGCCAGCAGCTTAGTAGTACAGGGGATTGAGCAGTTCTTC
>TRBD2|NA|TRBJ2-7|TRBV5-1
CASSNSGTSGGKSYEQYF
TGCGCCAGCAGCAACTCCGGGACTAGCGGGGGGAAATCCTACGAGCAGTACTTC
>TRBD2|NA|TRBJ2-1|TRBV7-9
CASRSLAGGPNEQFF
TGTGCCAGCCGATCCCTAGCGGGGGGCCCGAATGAGCAGTTCTTC
>TRBD2|NA|TRBJ2-5|TRBV7-2
CASSSAGAETQYF
TGTGCCAGCAGCTCGGCGGGAGCAGAGACCCAGTACTTC
>NA|NA|TRBJ2-2|TRBV5-1
CASSLDGGELFF
TGCGCCAGCAGCTTGGACGGCGGGGAGCTGTTTTTT
>TRBD1|NA|TRBJ2-7|TRBV19
CASSVGTGSYEQYF
TGTGCCAGTAGTGTAGGGACAGGGTCCTACGAGCAGTACTTC
>NA|NA|TRBJ2-7|TRBV7-9
CASSSRTEGVYEQYF
TGTGCCAGCAGCTCCCGGACAGAGGGTGTCTACGAGCAGTACTTC
>NA|NA|TRBJ2-1|TRBV7-6
CASSLDLNEQFF
TGTGCCAGCAGCTTAGATCTGAATGAGCAGTTCTTC
>TRBD2|NA|TRBJ2-2|TRBV18
CASSLLGLAGANTGELFF
TGTGCCAGCTCACTACTCGGGCTAGCGGGGGCGAACACCGGGGAGCTGTTTTTT
>TRBD1|NA|TRBJ1-1|TRBV11-3
CASSSTRRGQGNTEAFF
TGTGCCAGCAGTTCGACGCGGAGGGGACAGGGAAACACTGAAGCTTTCTTT
>TRBD2|NA|TRBJ2-3|TRBV7-2
CASSTRTSGTDTQYF
TGTGCCAGCAGCACACGGACTAGCGGGACAGATACGCAGTATTTT
>TRBD1|NA|TRBJ1-5|TRBV28
CASRGTGALGQPQHF
TGTGCCAGCAGGGGGACAGGGGCATTGGGTCAGCCCCAGCATTTT
>NA|NA|TRBJ1-1|TRBV9
CASSVAPGDAAEAFF
TGTGCCAGCAGCGTAGCCCCGGGTGACGCGGCTGAAGCTTTCTTT
>TRBD1|NA|TRBJ1-5|TRBV3-1/TRBV3-2
CASSFTTGDNQPQHF
TGTGCCAGCAGCTTCACGACAGGGGACAATCAGCCCCAGCATTTT
>NA|NA|TRBJ1-1|TRBV28
CASSLGSRGAFF
TGTGCCAGCAGTTTGGGGAGCCGGGGAGCTTTCTTT
>TRBD2|NA|TRBJ2-1|TRBV25-1
CASSEVGLVKNEQFF
TGTGCCAGCAGTGAAGTTGGACTAGTAAAAAATGAGCAGTTCTTC
>TRBD2|NA|TRBJ2-1|TRBV3-1/TRBV3-2
CASSHSGTSGRYNEQFF
TGTGCCAGCAGCCACTCCGGGACTAGCGGGAGGTACAATGAGCAGTTCTTC
>NA|NA|TRBJ1-6|TRBV9
CASSVQGFGSYNSPLHF
TGTGCCAGCAGCGTTCAGGGTTTCGGCTCCTATAATTCACCCCTCCACTTT
>TRBD1|NA|TRBJ2-5|TRBV4-1
CASSQDKTGIWETQYF
TGCGCCAGCAGCCAAGATAAGACAGGGATTTGGGAGACCCAGTACTTC
>TRBD1|NA|TRBJ1-5|TRBV19
CASAPTGGGNQPQHF
TGTGCCAGCGCGCCGACAGGGGGAGGCAATCAGCCCCAGCATTTT
>NA|NA|TRBJ2-7|TRBV27
CARGPHRENYEQYF
TGTGCCAGAGGCCCTCACAGGGAAAACTACGAGCAGTACTTC
>TRBD1|NA|TRBJ1-5|TRBV19
CASALRDRGSQPQHF
TGTGCCAGCGCTCTCCGAGACAGGGGTAGTCAGCCCCAGCATTTT
>TRBD2|NA|TRBJ2-1|TRBV15
CATSRGSGTRNNEQFF
TGTGCCACCAGCAGGGGGAGTGGGACTAGAAACAATGAGCAGTTCTTC
>TRBD1|NA|TRBJ2-7|TRBV11-2
CASSPRTGASEQYF
TGTGCCAGCAGCCCTCGGACAGGGGCCTCCGAGCAGTACTTC